Listed below are T cell receptor beta chains from one sample, sequenced in a study of beta chain features in type 1 diabetes. Assay used: immunoSEQ multiplex PCR; TCRdb lists only in-frame clones, some missing. This table has approximately 300,000 clones, 11% appearing once. Sequencing was done on a sample of naive CD4+ T cells from blood. Every receptor here comes from a woman aged 25-40 years in good health. Each CDR3 is given with its conserved first and last residue. A D gene is named only where the DNA matches it firmly. The listing skips clone size in some rows; elsewhere it reads once, few, many or a size class.

TRBV7-8	TRBD1	TRBJ2-7	few	14	TGTGCCAGCAGCCCCCGGGACAGGGTCCACGAGCAGTACTTC	CASSPRDRVHEQYF
TRBV7-9	-	TRBJ1-1	many	14	TGTGCCAGCAGCTTAGCTTCACGGGGAACTGAAGCTTTCTTT	CASSLASRGTEAFF
TRBV5-1	TRBD1	TRBJ2-7	few	18	TGCGCCAGCAGCCCTGGGACAGGGGCGGTCACCAGTTGGGCCGAGCAGTACTTC	CASSPGTGAVTSWAEQYF
TRBV5-1	TRBD1	TRBJ2-5	-	14	TGCGCCAGCAGCTTCACAGGGGGCGAAGAGACCCAGTACTTC	CASSFTGGEETQYF
TRBV18	TRBD2	TRBJ2-5	few	16	TGTGCCAGCTCACCTTCTTTAGCGGGAGATCAGGAGACCCAGTACTTC	CASSPSLAGDQETQYF
TRBV5-4	-	TRBJ2-1	few	14	TGTGCCAGCAGCGTCAAGACGGGGTCGAATGAGCAGTTCTTC	CASSVKTGSNEQFF
TRBV7-3	TRBD2	TRBJ2-3	few	17	TGTGCCAGCAGCTTTTCGGCCCCACTAGCGGGAGGAGATACGCAGTATTTT	CASSFSAPLAGGDTQYF
TRBV2	TRBD2	TRBJ2-1	-	15	TGTGCCAGCAGGGTACTAGCGGGAGCGCCGGTGGAGCAGTTCTTC	CASRVLAGAPVEQFF
TRBV18	TRBD2	TRBJ2-1	few	17	TGTGCCAGCTCACCACCTGGGACTAGCGGGAGCTATAATGAGCAGTTCTTC	CASSPPGTSGSYNEQFF
TRBV18	-	TRBJ2-1	-	14	TGTGCCAGCTCACCACCGTCTGGGGCAAATGAGCAGTTCTTC	CASSPPSGANEQFF
TRBV5-6	-	TRBJ1-4	-	15	TGTGCCAGCAGCTTGCGGCCGACATTGGATGAAAAACTGTTTTTT	CASSLRPTLDEKLFF
TRBV18	-	TRBJ1-5	few	12	TGTGCCAGCTCACCCGACAGTCAGCCCCAGCATTTT	CASSPDSQPQHF
TRBV5-1	TRBD1	TRBJ1-2	few	15	TGCGCCAGCAGCTTGGTCCAGGGGGTAAACTATGGCTACACCTTC	CASSLVQGVNYGYTF
TRBV29-1	TRBD2	TRBJ2-1	few	13	TGCAGCGTTCAACCTAGCGGATACAATGAGCAGTTCTTC	CSVQPSGYNEQFF
TRBV19	-	TRBJ2-5	few	15	TGTGCCAGTAGTGCCACCCGCGAGGGTGGGGAGACCCAGTACTTC	CASSATREGGETQYF
TRBV7-2	TRBD1	TRBJ1-2	-	12	TGTGCCAGCAGCCCGGGACAGGCTGGCTACACCTTC	CASSPGQAGYTF
TRBV27	-	TRBJ2-1	few	15	TGTGCCAGCAGTTTTGTAGGGGGAGTAGGGAATGAGCAGTTCTTC	CASSFVGGVGNEQFF
TRBV4-2	-	TRBJ2-7	few	16	TGTGCCAGCAGCCAAGTCGGAGATTCTAAATCCTACGAGCAGTACTTC	CASSQVGDSKSYEQYF
TRBV2	TRBD1	TRBJ2-5	few	15	TGTGCCAGCAGTGACTGGGACAGCCGCCAAGAGACCCAGTACTTC	CASSDWDSRQETQYF
TRBV5-1	TRBD1	TRBJ1-1	-	16	TGCGCCAGCAGCAGGGGACAGGGGGATCTGAGCACTGAAGCTTTCTTT	CASSRGQGDLSTEAFF
TRBV10-3	TRBD1	TRBJ2-1	-	14	TGTGCCATATCCGGGACAGGGCCCCACAATGAGCAGTTCTTC	CAISGTGPHNEQFF
TRBV7-3	-	TRBJ2-2	few	14	TGTGCCAGCAGCTTACGCGGGGCGACCGGGGAGCTGTTTTTT	CASSLRGATGELFF
TRBV19	TRBD1	TRBJ1-2	few	16	TGTGCCAGTACCGATCCGGGACAGGGAGTTAACTATGGCTACACCTTC	CASTDPGQGVNYGYTF
TRBV18	-	TRBJ1-3	-	14	TGTGCCAGCTCACTCCGCGACTCTGGAAACACCATATATTTT	CASSLRDSGNTIYF
TRBV7-9	TRBD2	TRBJ2-1	-	18	TGTGCCAGCAGAAGGCTAGCGGGAGATTCGTGGTCCTACAATGAGCAGTTCTTC	CASRRLAGDSWSYNEQFF
TRBV7-2	TRBD2	TRBJ2-3	-	15	TGTGCCAGCAGACGACTAGCGGGAGGGATAGATACGCAGTATTTT	CASRRLAGGIDTQYF
TRBV7-3	TRBD2	TRBJ2-3	-	16	TGTGCCAGCAGCGGAAAACTAGCGGGTGGGGCAGATACGCAGTATTTT	CASSGKLAGGADTQYF
TRBV5-1	TRBD2	TRBJ2-1	few	17	TGCGCCAGCAGCTTGGAGAGGAGCGGGAGATCGACCAATGAGCAGTTCTTC	CASSLERSGRSTNEQFF
TRBV7-8	-	TRBJ2-7	few	15	TGTGCCAGCAGCTTAGATTTGCGGAGCTCCTACGAGCAGTACTTC	CASSLDLRSSYEQYF
TRBV5-1	TRBD2	TRBJ2-4	-	18	TGCGCCAGCAGCTTTACTAGCGGAGTTAATTTAGCCAAAAACATTCAGTACTTC	CASSFTSGVNLAKNIQYF
TRBV7-8	TRBD1	TRBJ2-6	-	19	TGTGCCAGCAGCTCCATAGGACAGGTGAAGAGCTCTGGGGCCAACGTCCTGACTTTC	CASSSIGQVKSSGANVLTF
TRBV5-1	TRBD2	TRBJ2-7	-	16	TGCGCCAGCAGCCAAGATACTAGCGGATCCTTCTACGAGCAGTACTTC	CASSQDTSGSFYEQYF
TRBV4-2	TRBD2	TRBJ2-1	few	20	TGTGCCAGCAGCCAAGGTTGGGGCGAGTCCGCGCCAGCGGGAGGGTCTGAGCAGTTCTTC	CASSQGWGESAPAGGSEQFF
TRBV5-4	TRBD2	TRBJ2-1	few	16	TGTGCCAGCAGCTCTCCTACTAGCGGGTCTTACAATGAGCAGTTCTTC	CASSSPTSGSYNEQFF
TRBV5-4	-	TRBJ1-5	few	17	TGTGCCAGCAGCTTGGCTCCGGGGGGAGGGAGCAATCAGCCCCAGCATTTT	CASSLAPGGGSNQPQHF
TRBV6-5	-	TRBJ2-4	few	13	TGTGCCAGCATGCCGGGAGCCAAAAACATTCAGTACTTC	CASMPGAKNIQYF
TRBV18	TRBD2	TRBJ2-1	-	18	TGTGCCAGCTCACCACCACTAGCGGCCTTGAGCTCCTACAATGAGCAGTTCTTC	CASSPPLAALSSYNEQFF
TRBV28	-	TRBJ2-7	few	12	TGTGCCAGCACGGCGGTAACCTACGAGCAGTACTTC	CASTAVTYEQYF
TRBV27	TRBD1	TRBJ1-1	few	14	TGTGCCAGCAAGACCAGGGGGCTGAACACTGAAGCTTTCTTT	CASKTRGLNTEAFF
TRBV9	TRBD2	TRBJ2-7	few	16	TGTGCCAGCAGCGGGACCCCCGGGGAGGGGAGGTACGAGCAGTACTTC	CASSGTPGEGRYEQYF
TRBV5-4	TRBD2	TRBJ2-5	-	16	TGTGCCAGCAGCCCTACTAGCGGGAGACCCCAAGAGACCCAGTACTTC	CASSPTSGRPQETQYF
TRBV19	TRBD2	TRBJ2-7	few	16	TGTGCCAGCTCCCGTTCTAGCGGAGTTTACGGCTACGAGCAGTACTTC	CASSRSSGVYGYEQYF
TRBV28	-	TRBJ1-1	few	15	TGTGCCAGCAGTCCCTCCGGTTCGTGGAACACTGAAGCTTTCTTT	CASSPSGSWNTEAFF